In this sample, the clone carrying this T cell receptor (beta chain) turned up a few times. TCRdb re-clonotyped the PCR reads through MiXCR. This sample has tens of thousands of clones; about 15% occur once, and the top ten carry approximately 3.3%. The sample belongs to a study of metastatic and nonmetastatic thyroid tumors. Study context: Repertoires were compared across blood and tumor or nodule tissue from malignant and benign thyroid patients.

Every patient was untreated before thyroid surgery. Germline V lookup: CDR1 MNHNS, CDR2 SASEGT. The CDR3 extends over 13 amino acids. Trimming cost V 6 bases and J 8 bases; bases outside gene matches: 6. The genes are TRBV6-1 and TRBJ1-1; TRBD1 agrees at 10 bases. This sequence originates from a female donor with papillary thyroid cancer or a benign thyroid nodule (not recorded which). Some clones in this sample may be carry-over from other donors' samples. Sequencing was done on a sample of blood. DNA of the CDR3: TGTGCCAGCAGGGGGCCGGACAGGGGGGAAGCTTTCTTT. As protein: CASRGPDRGEAFF.